Listed below are T cell receptor beta chains from one sample, sequenced in a study of T cell responses to AZD1222 COVID-19 vaccine. Profiling relied on immunoSEQ multiplex PCR, and the TCRdb table lists in-frame clones only, not all of them. The table includes over 100,000 clones, about 86% detected once. The material sequenced was peripheral blood, taken on day 0 of AZD1222 vaccination. The source of these receptors is an adult in good health. Both conserved end residues are part of each CDR3. Fields, in order: CDR3 protein, CDR3 DNA, clone size, V gene, J gene, D gene. A D gene is named only where the DNA matches it firmly. Rows give clone size only sometimes, using once, few, many, or a class for an expanded clone.

CDR3 protein: CASSHPPGGTGNQPQHF; CDR3 DNA: TGTGCCAGCAGCCACCCCCCAGGGGGCACAGGCAATCAGCCCCAGCATTTT; clone size: NA; V gene: TRBV7-8; J gene: TRBJ1-5; D gene: TRBD1
CDR3 protein: CASSPLGGSGSYEQYF; CDR3 DNA: TGTGCCAGCTCACCGCTCGGCGGTAGCGGCTCCTACGAGCAGTACTTC; clone size: once; V gene: TRBV18; J gene: TRBJ2-7; D gene: NA
CDR3 protein: CASSEFLATPQETQYF; CDR3 DNA: TGTGCCAGCAGTGAATTTTTGGCGACCCCACAAGAGACCCAGTACTTC; clone size: NA; V gene: TRBV25-1; J gene: TRBJ2-5; D gene: NA
CDR3 protein: CASSQGQGPASPLHF; CDR3 DNA: TGTGCCAGCAGCCAAGGACAGGGTCCAGCTTCACCCCTCCACTTT; clone size: NA; V gene: TRBV3-1/TRBV3-2; J gene: TRBJ1-6; D gene: TRBD1
CDR3 protein: CASSRSGKYEQYF; CDR3 DNA: TGTGCCAGCAGCCGGAGCGGGAAGTACGAGCAGTACTTC; clone size: NA; V gene: TRBV3-1/TRBV3-2; J gene: TRBJ2-7; D gene: TRBD2
CDR3 protein: CASSQPGGWHTEAFF; CDR3 DNA: TGTGCCAGCAGCCAACCAGGGGGGTGGCACACTGAAGCTTTCTTT; clone size: few; V gene: TRBV4-2; J gene: TRBJ1-1; D gene: TRBD1
CDR3 protein: CASSSATGNEQFF; CDR3 DNA: TGTGCCAGCAGCTCCGCCACGGGCAATGAGCAGTTCTTC; clone size: NA; V gene: TRBV9; J gene: TRBJ2-1; D gene: NA
CDR3 protein: CASSQGVRDYGYTF; CDR3 DNA: TGCGCCAGCAGCCAAGGGGTGAGGGACTATGGCTACACCTTC; clone size: NA; V gene: TRBV4-1; J gene: TRBJ1-2; D gene: NA
CDR3 protein: CASSVGRENTGELFF; CDR3 DNA: TGTGCCAGCAGCGTAGGCAGGGAAAACACCGGGGAGCTGTTTTTT; clone size: few; V gene: TRBV9; J gene: TRBJ2-2; D gene: NA
CDR3 protein: CASSISLTGFGQPQHF; CDR3 DNA: TGTGCCAGTAGTATTTCTCTGACAGGGTTTGGCCAGCCCCAGCATTTT; clone size: NA; V gene: TRBV19; J gene: TRBJ1-5; D gene: TRBD1
CDR3 protein: CASSGWGTEAFF; CDR3 DNA: TGTGCCAGCAGTGGGTGGGGCACTGAAGCTTTCTTT; clone size: NA; V gene: TRBV11-3; J gene: TRBJ1-1; D gene: NA
CDR3 protein: CASSLRDREPEAFF; CDR3 DNA: TGTGCCAGCTCTCTCCGGGACAGGGAGCCTGAAGCTTTCTTT; clone size: NA; V gene: TRBV18; J gene: TRBJ1-1; D gene: TRBD1
CDR3 protein: CASSAPGSLFGGYTF; CDR3 DNA: TGTGCCAGCAGCGCCCCCGGGTCCCTCTTTGGGGGCTACACCTTC; clone size: NA; V gene: TRBV13; J gene: TRBJ1-2; D gene: NA
CDR3 protein: CASSNRDRDTGELFF; CDR3 DNA: TGTGCCAGCAGTAACAGGGACAGGGATACCGGGGAGCTGTTTTTT; clone size: NA; V gene: TRBV2; J gene: TRBJ2-2; D gene: TRBD1
CDR3 protein: CASSHDSYNEQFF; CDR3 DNA: TGTGCCAGTAGCCATGACAGCTACAATGAGCAGTTCTTC; clone size: once; V gene: TRBV19; J gene: TRBJ2-1; D gene: NA
CDR3 protein: CASSLVGGGREKLFF; CDR3 DNA: TGTGCCAGCAGCTTAGTTGGGGGTGGTCGTGAAAAACTGTTTTTT; clone size: NA; V gene: TRBV7-2; J gene: TRBJ1-4; D gene: NA
CDR3 protein: CASSPPGSLSYEQYF; CDR3 DNA: TGTGCCAGCTCACCACCCGGGAGTCTAAGCTACGAGCAGTACTTC; clone size: once; V gene: TRBV18; J gene: TRBJ2-7; D gene: NA
CDR3 protein: CASSPPEGDGYTF; CDR3 DNA: TGTGCCAGCTCACCACCCGAAGGGGATGGCTACACCTTC; clone size: NA; V gene: TRBV18; J gene: TRBJ1-2; D gene: NA
CDR3 protein: CASSSGTGKVQETQYF; CDR3 DNA: TGTGCCAGTAGTTCCGGGACAGGGAAGGTCCAAGAGACCCAGTACTTC; clone size: once; V gene: TRBV19; J gene: TRBJ2-5; D gene: TRBD1
CDR3 protein: CASSPYLAGGHEQFF; CDR3 DNA: TGTGCCAGCAGCCCTTACTTAGCGGGGGGCCATGAGCAGTTCTTC; clone size: once; V gene: TRBV7-3; J gene: TRBJ2-1; D gene: TRBD2
CDR3 protein: CASSIHRGPTEAFF; CDR3 DNA: TGTGCCAGTAGTATCCACAGGGGGCCCACTGAAGCTTTCTTT; clone size: NA; V gene: TRBV19; J gene: TRBJ1-1; D gene: TRBD1
CDR3 protein: CASSLAAGQGFYEKLFF; CDR3 DNA: TGTGCCAGCAGCTTAGCTGCCGGACAGGGTTTTTATGAAAAACTGTTTTTT; clone size: NA; V gene: TRBV7-9; J gene: TRBJ1-4; D gene: TRBD1
CDR3 protein: CSASPAGRLGYEQYF; CDR3 DNA: TGCAGTGCTAGTCCCGCGGGGAGATTGGGCTACGAGCAGTACTTC; clone size: NA; V gene: TRBV20-1; J gene: TRBJ2-7; D gene: NA
CDR3 protein: CASSLVREKGSPLHF; CDR3 DNA: TGTGCCAGCAGCTTGGTCCGGGAGAAGGGATCACCCCTCCACTTT; clone size: NA; V gene: TRBV5-6; J gene: TRBJ1-6; D gene: NA
CDR3 protein: CSVDLADSYNEQFF; CDR3 DNA: TGCAGCGTTGATCTAGCGGACTCCTACAATGAGCAGTTCTTC; clone size: NA; V gene: TRBV29-1; J gene: TRBJ2-1; D gene: TRBD2
CDR3 protein: CASSLTRSDTQYF; CDR3 DNA: TGTGCCAGCAGCTTAACACGTTCTGATACGCAGTATTTT; clone size: NA; V gene: TRBV7-3; J gene: TRBJ2-3; D gene: NA
CDR3 protein: CASSFSERTYEQYF; CDR3 DNA: TGTGCCAGCAGTTTCTCAGAAAGGACCTACGAGCAGTACTTC; clone size: NA; V gene: TRBV27; J gene: TRBJ2-7; D gene: NA
CDR3 protein: CAWSSESGETQYF; CDR3 DNA: TGTGCCTGGAGTAGTGAGAGCGGAGAGACCCAGTACTTC; clone size: NA; V gene: TRBV30; J gene: TRBJ2-5; D gene: NA
CDR3 protein: CASSLYRSNTGELFF; CDR3 DNA: TGCGCCAGCAGCTTGTATAGGAGCAACACCGGGGAGCTGTTTTTT; clone size: NA; V gene: TRBV5-1; J gene: TRBJ2-2; D gene: NA